The rows below give T cell receptor beta chains drawn from one sample of a study of T-cell reconstitution after alpha-beta-depleted transplantation in children. TCRdb independently ran MiXCR on the PCR reads; one entry per CDR3 protein. This table has approximately 30,000 distinct CDR3 sequences, under 8% appearing once. Sequencing was performed on PBMCs, mostly from graft donor cells, taken 180 days after TCRalphabeta/CD19-depleted stem cell transplant. These receptor sequences come from a male patient under 18 who had a stem cell transplant for acute myeloid leukemia, so the T cells may come from the graft donor. Both conserved end residues are trimmed from each CDR3. Fields, in order: V gene, J gene, CDR3 protein.

>TRBV28|TRBJ2-7
ASRTTQLAGSYEQY
>TRBV12-3/TRBV12-4|TRBJ1-5
ASSLESSAWDRQPQH
>TRBV11-2|TRBJ1-1
ASSPQGGGLPQGNWTEAF
>TRBV29-1|TRBJ2-7
SVEAGNSYEQY
>TRBV6-5|TRBJ2-1
ASSPRYNEQF
>TRBV9|TRBJ2-7
ASSVGTSGYEQY
>TRBV5-1|TRBJ1-2
ASSLGGTVYGYT
>TRBV7-9|TRBJ2-1
ASSLGSGTSGRLEAF
>TRBV28|TRBJ2-4
ASSLPDRGHHIQY
>TRBV7-8|TRBJ2-1
ASSLLGAVNYNEQF
>TRBV9|TRBJ1-3
ASSVVSESGNTIY
>TRBV12-3/TRBV12-4|TRBJ1-2
ASSLRGYGYT
>TRBV27|TRBJ2-7
ASSLSETAVRYEQY
>TRBV19|TRBJ2-6
ASKGTGDGANVLT
>TRBV7-8|TRBJ2-7
ASSTEPLYEQY
>TRBV30|TRBJ1-1
AWSKGRVNTEAF
>TRBV5-4|TRBJ2-1
ASSLARSGPGPEF
>TRBV5-1|TRBJ1-3
ASSPGTAGNTIY
>TRBV12-3/TRBV12-4|TRBJ1-3
ASRPGGAGNTIY
>TRBV30|TRBJ1-1
AGWTGWATEAF
>TRBV9|TRBJ2-5
ASSGSLASQETQY
>TRBV24-1|TRBJ2-5
ATSAAVGAGEETQY
>TRBV3-1|TRBJ2-7
ASSQAGLAGGYEQY
>TRBV20-1|TRBJ2-4
SAPSTGGAKNIQY
>TRBV29-1|TRBJ1-1
SARDFRMNTEAF
>TRBV18|TRBJ1-3
ASSPPGSGNTIY
>TRBV6-5|TRBJ2-7
AALGRNYEQY
>TRBV11-1|TRBJ2-2
ASSFRLAGVFTGELF
>TRBV2|TRBJ2-3
ASRPGLDRTDTQY
>TRBV3-1|TRBJ2-1
ASSPQSQGKDEQF
>TRBV29-1|TRBJ2-1
CVDSGRAIYEQF
>TRBV7-2|TRBJ1-6
ASTPIPSTWGSPLH
>TRBV12-3/TRBV12-4|TRBJ1-5
ASRAQGDQPQH
>TRBV5-6|TRBJ1-6
ASSGIKSGTGRPLH
>TRBV28|TRBJ1-4
ASRDRGPSANEKLF
>TRBV29-1|TRBJ2-7
SVVTAGTGRHEQY
>TRBV7-2|TRBJ2-1
ASGSSSYNEQF
>TRBV5-6|TRBJ1-2
ASSRDRIGYT
>TRBV6-2/TRBV6-3|TRBJ1-2
ASTQDLYGYT
>TRBV27|TRBJ1-5
ASSSSPTGRGPQH
>TRBV27|TRBJ2-2
ASSPIGGNTGELF
>TRBV6-5|TRBJ1-2
ASSYRAGGSGYT
>TRBV18|TRBJ2-1
ASSPSNWESSYNEQF
>TRBV6-5|TRBJ2-6
ASSLPRGEAISGANVLT
>TRBV20-1|TRBJ2-5
SARPQETQY
>TRBV19|TRBJ2-1
ASSRASGVYNEQF
>TRBV11-3|TRBJ2-1
ASSLEGKRDNEQF
>TRBV28|TRBJ2-1
ASRDRQRSYNEQF
>TRBV6-1|TRBJ2-1
ASSGGLAGINEQF
>TRBV20-1|TRBJ1-2
SAKRNYGYT
>TRBV9|TRBJ1-4
ASSVHQGPNEKLF
>TRBV28|TRBJ1-5
ASRTFNQPQH
>TRBV20-1|TRBJ2-4
SAGAAKNIQY
>TRBV11-2|TRBJ2-3
ASSSGLTLGTQY
>TRBV5-1|TRBJ2-1
ASSPSERAVNNEQF
>TRBV20-1|TRBJ2-1
SARDSGTSGRGEQF
>TRBV27|TRBJ1-6
ASSFMGQGWSPLH
>TRBV20-1|TRBJ2-3
SASVVDTQY
>TRBV5-4|TRBJ2-2
ASSRPFGLAKPGELF
>TRBV28|TRBJ1-1
ASTFQGVNTEAF